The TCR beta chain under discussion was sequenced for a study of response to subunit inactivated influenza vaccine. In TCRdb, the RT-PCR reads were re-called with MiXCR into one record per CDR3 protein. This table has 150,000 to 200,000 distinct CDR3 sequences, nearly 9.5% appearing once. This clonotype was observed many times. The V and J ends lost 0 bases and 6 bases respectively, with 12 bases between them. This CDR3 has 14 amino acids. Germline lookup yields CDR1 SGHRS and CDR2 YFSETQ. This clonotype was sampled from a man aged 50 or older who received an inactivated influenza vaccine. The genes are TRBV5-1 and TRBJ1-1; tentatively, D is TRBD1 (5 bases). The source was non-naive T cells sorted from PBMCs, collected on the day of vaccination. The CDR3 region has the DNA TGCGCCAGCAGCTTGGACAGGCCCAAGGCTGAAGCTTTCTTT. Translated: CASSLDRPKAEAFF.